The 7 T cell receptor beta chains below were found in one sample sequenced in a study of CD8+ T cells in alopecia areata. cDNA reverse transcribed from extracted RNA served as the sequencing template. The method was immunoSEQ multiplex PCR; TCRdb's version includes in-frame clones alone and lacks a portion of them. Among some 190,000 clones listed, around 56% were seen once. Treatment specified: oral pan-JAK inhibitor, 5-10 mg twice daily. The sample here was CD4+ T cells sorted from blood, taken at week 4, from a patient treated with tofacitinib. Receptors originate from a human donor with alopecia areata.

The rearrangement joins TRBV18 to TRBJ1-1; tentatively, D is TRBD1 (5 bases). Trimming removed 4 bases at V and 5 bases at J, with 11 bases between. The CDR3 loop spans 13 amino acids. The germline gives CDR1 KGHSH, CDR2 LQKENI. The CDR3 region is CASSRLQATEAFF. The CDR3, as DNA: TGTGCCAGCTCACGATTACAGGCTACTGAAGCTTTCTTT.

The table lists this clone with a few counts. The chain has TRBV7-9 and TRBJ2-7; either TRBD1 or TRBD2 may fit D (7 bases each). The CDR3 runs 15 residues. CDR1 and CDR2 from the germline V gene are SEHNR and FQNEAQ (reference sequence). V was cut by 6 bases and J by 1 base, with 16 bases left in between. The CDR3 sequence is CASRGGTATSYEQYF. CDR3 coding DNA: TGTGCCAGCAGGGGAGGGACAGCGACTTCCTACGAGCAGTACTTC. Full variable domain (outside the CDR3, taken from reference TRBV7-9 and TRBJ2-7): DTGVSQNPRHKITKRGQNVTFRCDPISEHNRLYWYRQTLGQGPEFLTYFQNEAQLEKSRLLSDRFSAERPKGSFSTLEIQRTEQGDSAMYLCASRGGTATSYEQYFGPGTRLTVT.

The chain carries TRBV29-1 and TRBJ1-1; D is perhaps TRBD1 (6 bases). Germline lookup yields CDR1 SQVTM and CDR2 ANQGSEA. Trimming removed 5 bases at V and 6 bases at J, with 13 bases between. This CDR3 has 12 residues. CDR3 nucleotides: TGCAGCGTTTCGGGGGCGGGAGCTGAAGCTTTCTTT. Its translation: CSVSGAGAEAFF.

This CDR3 reads CASSQDGTSLSYTEAFF. In nucleotides, the CDR3 is TGCGCCAGCAGCCAAGATGGAACAAGTTTATCGTACACTGAAGCTTTCTTT. The gene calls are TRBV4-1 and TRBJ1-1, with D unclear. Looked up from germline, CDR1 is MGHRA and CDR2 is YSYEKL. V lost 0 bases and J lost 3, with 17 bases in between. CDR3 length: 17 residues.

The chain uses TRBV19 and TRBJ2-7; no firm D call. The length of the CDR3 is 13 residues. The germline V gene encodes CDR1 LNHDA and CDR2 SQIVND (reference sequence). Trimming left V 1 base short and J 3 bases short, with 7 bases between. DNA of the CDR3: TGTGCCAGTAGTATAGGGGCTGTCTACGAGCAGTACTTC. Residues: CASSIGAVYEQYF.

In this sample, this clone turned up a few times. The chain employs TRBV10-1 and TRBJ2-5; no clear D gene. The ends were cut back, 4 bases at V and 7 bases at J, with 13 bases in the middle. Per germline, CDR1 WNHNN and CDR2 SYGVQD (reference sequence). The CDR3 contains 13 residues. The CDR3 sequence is CASSGSGFGTQYF. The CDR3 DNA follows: TGCGCCAGCAGTGGATCTGGGTTCGGGACCCAGTACTTC.

Here the CDR3 DNA reads TGTGCCACCAGCACTCAATACGGGAATCAGCCCCAGCATTTT. Protein product: CATSTQYGNQPQHF. J is TRBJ1-5 and V is TRBV15; no clear D. The CDR3 sequence is 14 residues long. Deletions cut 4 bases from V and 4 bases from J, with 11 bases between. The germline gives CDR1 LNHNV, CDR2 YYDKDF (reference sequence).